A single T cell receptor (beta chain) is shown here with its context. This clonotype has a handful of counts. Its specific antigen is unknown. There are no base qualities to consult, and no much larger clone falls within one base. The CDR3 covers 15 residues, taking in both the cysteine and the phenylalanine. Only the CDR3 DNA is retained, 45 bases long and in frame from the first base. CDR1 MNHEY and CDR2 SMNVEV are derived from the germline V gene (reference sequence). Relative to germline, V is 3 bases shorter and J is 4 bases shorter, with 10 bases between their ends. The library was obtained by 5' RACE. Sequencing took place on an Illumina HiSeq 2500. A second PCR of roughly 6 to 12 cycles was performed with a sample-barcoded 5' primer and a J-beta primer mix. Each TCR beta cDNA molecule received a unique molecular identifier from a template-switch 5' adaptor carrying 12 random nucleotides. Each sample yielded at least 3 million CDR3-containing paired-end reads. All of the RNA was converted into first-strand cDNA using the Mint cDNA synthesis kit, with a TRBC-specific oligonucleotide serving as the primer. After uracil-DNA glycosylase treatment, a first 18-cycle PCR used universal primers M1SS and BC2_uni_R on all cDNA. Regarding the original processing steps: For normalization, 1 million high-quality reads were randomly selected from each sample, with every read carrying a distinct molecular identifier. Instead of being binned into consensus sequences, reads with shared molecular identifiers were discarded. MiTCR, run with a Q25 quality threshold and the strictest error-elimination algorithm, handled CDR3 identification, clonotype clustering and error correction. A nonparametric unseen species model with Euler transformation was used to estimate a lower bound on total TCR beta diversity. In-frame beta chains were kept once TCRdb had trimmed the public reads at Q25 with fastp and called clones with MiXCR. Here each entry gathers all rows of one CDR3 protein and keeps the most common genes and DNA. These V and J calls are TCRdb output, not the study's own analysis. This sample holds over 950,000 distinct CDR3 sequences; 51% were observed only once. 20% to 25% of the sample belongs to the ten largest clones.

The approximately 41 donors, aged about 6 to 95 years, were systemically healthy Caucasian individuals from Russia. About 10 milliliters of peripheral blood were collected from each donor into EDTA-treated Vacutainer tubes. PBMCs were isolated by Ficoll-Paque density-gradient centrifugation, with at least 6 million obtained per sample. Trizol reagent was used to extract total RNA from PBMCs, with at least 5.5 micrograms per sample. The percentages of naive CD45RAhigh/CD27high T cells were determined by flow cytometry on a PBMC aliquot from every donor. This sample stems from a study of blood T cells in healthy people across ages (dated by TCRdb to the mid-2010s). Turning to the overall study: In model experiments, template switching captured about one uniquely barcoded TCR beta cDNA molecule for every two T cells. To avoid experimental bias, donors of different ages were spread randomly across the sequencing lanes. Using deep sequencing normalized with unique cDNA molecular identifiers, the study measured how TCR beta repertoire diversity changes with age. The donors were split into four age groups: young (average around 16 years), middle-aged (roughly 39), aged (roughly 65) and long-lived (approximately 80). Two additional independent replicas of 1 million unique cDNA reads from the same blood draw were analyzed for two donors (one aged 18 to 30 and one aged 80 or older). Overall study results and their limits: Because donor CMV infection status was unknown, age-related changes in expanded clonotypes were potentially confounded. Compared with the aged group, the long-lived group had more naive CD4+ T cells, fewer expanded clones and increased TCR diversity, suggesting age selection. Observed TCR beta diversity per million T cells fell roughly linearly with age, and a significant reduction was already apparent by age roughly 40. The percentage of naive T cells measured by flow cytometry correlated strongly with observed TCR beta diversity. Conclusive comparison of naive and antigen-experienced compartments was prevented by the profiling of bulk unsorted PBMCs. Estimates of total diversity based on one million sequenced T cells were considered lower bounds and underestimates.

Sequencing was carried out using blood. This TCR came from a woman in her sixties in good health. The chain is made from TRBV27 and TRBJ1-6, with the D gene too uncertain to name. The DNA sequence is as follows: TGTGCCAGCAGTTTTCGGCTGGGTTATAATTCACCCCTCCACTTT. It codes for CASSFRLGYNSPLHF.